The T cell receptor (beta chain) under discussion was sequenced for a study of cytomegalovirus exposure and HLA in healthy donors. Findings and caveats of the study: HLA-A and HLA-B allele assignments for most subjects were reportedly predicted accurately using TCR beta sequences. In a later analysis, HLA-C alleles had the fewest associated TCRs, DRB1 alleles the most.

While unrecorded immune exposures were likely, the donors were nominally healthy when sampled. With 60 Vbeta and 13 Jbeta primers, the PCR was carried out. Clones were sequenced by immunoSEQ multiplex PCR, and TCRdb holds only the in-frame ones, with some missing. Among some 150,000 clones listed, around 75% were seen once. V was pared by 0 bases and J by 3 bases, with 16 bases between. Germline-derived CDR1 and CDR2 are GTSNPN and SVGIG (reference sequence). This CDR3 is 16 amino acids long. About this clone: Its antigen remains unidentified.

V and J are TRBV30 and TRBJ2-3; no clear D. The sample taken for sequencing was PBMCs. This TCR was sampled from a man aged 40-55 years in good health and CMV-seronegative. Here the CDR3 DNA reads TGTGCCTGGAGTGTCCTCAGTGGGCTTCAGACAGATACGCAGTATTTT. It translates to CAWSVLSGLQTDTQYF.